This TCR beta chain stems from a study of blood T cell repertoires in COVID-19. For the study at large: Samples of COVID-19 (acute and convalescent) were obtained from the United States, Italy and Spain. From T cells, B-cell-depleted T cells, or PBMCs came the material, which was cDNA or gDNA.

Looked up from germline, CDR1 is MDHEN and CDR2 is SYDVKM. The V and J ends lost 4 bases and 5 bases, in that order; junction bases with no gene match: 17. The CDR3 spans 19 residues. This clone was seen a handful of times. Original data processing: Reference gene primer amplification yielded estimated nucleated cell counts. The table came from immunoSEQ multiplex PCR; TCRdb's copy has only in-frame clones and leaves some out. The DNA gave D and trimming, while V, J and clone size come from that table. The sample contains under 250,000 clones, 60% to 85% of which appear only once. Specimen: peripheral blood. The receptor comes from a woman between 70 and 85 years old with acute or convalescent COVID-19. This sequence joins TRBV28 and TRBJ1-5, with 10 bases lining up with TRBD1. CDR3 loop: CASSSFIRRTGGQDQPQHF. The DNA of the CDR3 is TGTGCCAGCAGTTCCTTTATTCGGAGGACAGGGGGGCAAGATCAGCCCCAGCATTTT.